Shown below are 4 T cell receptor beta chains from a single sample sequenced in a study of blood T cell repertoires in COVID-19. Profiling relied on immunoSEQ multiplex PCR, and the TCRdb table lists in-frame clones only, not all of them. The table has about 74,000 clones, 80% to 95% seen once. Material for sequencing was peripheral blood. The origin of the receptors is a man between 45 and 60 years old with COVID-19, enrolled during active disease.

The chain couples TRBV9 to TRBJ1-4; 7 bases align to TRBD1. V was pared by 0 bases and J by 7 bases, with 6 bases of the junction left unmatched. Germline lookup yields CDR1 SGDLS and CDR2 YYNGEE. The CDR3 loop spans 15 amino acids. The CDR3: CASSVGQGLGEKLFF. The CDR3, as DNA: TGTGCCAGCAGCGTAGGACAGGGATTGGGTGAAAAACTGTTTTTT. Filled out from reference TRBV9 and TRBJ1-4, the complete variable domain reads DSGVTQTPKHLITATGQRVTLRCSPRSGDLSVYWYQQSLDQGLQFLIQYYNGEERAKGNILERFSAQQFPDLHSELNLSSLELGDSALYFCASSVGQGLGEKLFFGSGTQLSVL.

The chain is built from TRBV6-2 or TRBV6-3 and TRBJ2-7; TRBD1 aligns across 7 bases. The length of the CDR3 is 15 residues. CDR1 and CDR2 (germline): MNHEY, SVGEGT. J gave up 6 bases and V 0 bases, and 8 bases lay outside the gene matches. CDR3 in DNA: TGTGCCAGCAGTTACTCAGCGACAGGGTTATCCGAGCAGTACTTC. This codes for CASSYSATGLSEQYF.

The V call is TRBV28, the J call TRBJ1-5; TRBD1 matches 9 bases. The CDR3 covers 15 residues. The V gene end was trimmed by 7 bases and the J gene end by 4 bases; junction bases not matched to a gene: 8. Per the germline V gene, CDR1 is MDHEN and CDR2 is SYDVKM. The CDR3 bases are TGTGCCAGCAAGAGGACAGGGGAAGAGAATCAGCCCCAGCATTTT. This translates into CASKRTGEENQPQHF.

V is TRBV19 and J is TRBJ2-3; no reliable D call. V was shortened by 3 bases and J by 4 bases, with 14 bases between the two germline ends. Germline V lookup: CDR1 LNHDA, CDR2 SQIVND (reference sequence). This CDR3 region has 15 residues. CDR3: CASSILAVTADTQYF. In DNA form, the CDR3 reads TGTGCCAGTAGTATTTTAGCCGTAACTGCAGATACGCAGTATTTT.